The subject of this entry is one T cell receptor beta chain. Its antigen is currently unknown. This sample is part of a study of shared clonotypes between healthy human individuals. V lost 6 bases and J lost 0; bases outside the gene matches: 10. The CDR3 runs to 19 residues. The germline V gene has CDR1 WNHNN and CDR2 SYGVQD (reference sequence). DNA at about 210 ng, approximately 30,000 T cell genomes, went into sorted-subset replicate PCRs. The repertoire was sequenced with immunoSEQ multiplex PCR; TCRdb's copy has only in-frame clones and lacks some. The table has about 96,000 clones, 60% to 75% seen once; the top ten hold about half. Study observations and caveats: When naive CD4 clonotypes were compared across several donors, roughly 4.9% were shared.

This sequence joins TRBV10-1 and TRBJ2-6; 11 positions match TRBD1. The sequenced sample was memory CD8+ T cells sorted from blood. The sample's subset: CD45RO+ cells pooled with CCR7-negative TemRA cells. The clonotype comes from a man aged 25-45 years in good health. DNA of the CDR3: TGCGCCAGCAGCCCCCGGGACAGGGGGGAAAGCTCTGGGGCCAACGTCCTGACTTTC. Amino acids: CASSPRDRGESSGANVLTF.